The clone carrying this TCR beta chain appeared many times. What it binds is unknown. Germline V gene lookup returns CDR1 SGHDT and CDR2 YYEEEE. This CDR3 contains 13 residues. V was pared by 4 bases and J by 5 bases, with 13 bases between. The sample originates from a study of identical twins. Study-level findings and limits: Low generation probability was overrepresented in out-of-frame alpha sequences shared by twins. A lower insertion count was a feature of abundant cord blood beta clonotypes, with no such feature in memory repertoires.

TCRdb used MiXCR to reprocess the 5' RACE reads, holding one entry per CDR3 protein. This table holds under 900,000 distinct CDR3 sequences, 9% to 15% found once. A further study also used this sample, focusing on yellow fever vaccine responses in identical twins. That study reports: Vaccine T cell responses of twins reportedly seemed partly convergent and partly personalized.

The chain combines TRBV5-6 with TRBJ2-7, with D possibly called TRBD1 or TRBD2 (5 bases each). The source of this sequence is a woman aged 18-30 years in good health. What was sequenced was PBMCs. CDR3 DNA: TGTGCCAGCAGCACGGGACCCGGGGACGAGCAGTACTTC. Its protein is CASSTGPGDEQYF.